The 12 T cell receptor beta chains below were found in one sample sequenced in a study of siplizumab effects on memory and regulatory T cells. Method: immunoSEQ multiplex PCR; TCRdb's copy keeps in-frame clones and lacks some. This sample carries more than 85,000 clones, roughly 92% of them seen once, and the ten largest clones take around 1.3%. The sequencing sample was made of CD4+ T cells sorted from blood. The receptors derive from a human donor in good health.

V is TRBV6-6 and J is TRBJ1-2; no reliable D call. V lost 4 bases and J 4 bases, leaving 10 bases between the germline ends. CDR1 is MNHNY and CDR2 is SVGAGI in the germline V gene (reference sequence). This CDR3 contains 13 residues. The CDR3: CASSLTLSYGYTF. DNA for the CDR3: TGTGCCAGCAGTTTGACTCTCAGCTATGGCTACACCTTC.

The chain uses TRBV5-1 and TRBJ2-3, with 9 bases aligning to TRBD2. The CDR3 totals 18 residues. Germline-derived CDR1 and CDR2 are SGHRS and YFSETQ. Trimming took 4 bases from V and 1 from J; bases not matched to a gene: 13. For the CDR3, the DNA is TGCGCCAGCAGCACCAGCTCGACTAGCGGAGGGGGCACAGATACGCAGTATTTT. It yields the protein CASSTSSTSGGGTDTQYF. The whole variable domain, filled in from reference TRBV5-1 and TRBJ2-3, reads KAGVTQTPRYLIKTRGQQVTLSCSPISGHRSVSWYQQTPGQGLQFLFEYFSETQRNKGNFPGRFSGRQFSNSRSEMNVSTLELGDSALYLCASSTSSTSGGGTDTQYFGPGTRLTVL.

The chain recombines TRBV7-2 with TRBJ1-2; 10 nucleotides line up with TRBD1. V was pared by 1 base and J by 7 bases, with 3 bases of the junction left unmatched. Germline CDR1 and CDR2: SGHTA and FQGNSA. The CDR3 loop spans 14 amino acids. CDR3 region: CASSLETGGIGYTF. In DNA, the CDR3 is TGTGCCAGCAGCTTAGAGACAGGGGGCATTGGCTACACCTTC.

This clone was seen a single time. CDR3 nucleotide sequence: TGCGCCAGCAGTGAATCCGGCAGTGTGTACGAGCAGTACTTC. Its translation: CASSESGSVYEQYF. The chain recombines TRBV10-1 with TRBJ2-7; D is uncertain. The CDR3 covers 14 residues. Germline-derived CDR1 and CDR2 are WNHNN and SYGVQD (reference sequence). With 3 bases removed from V and 4 bases from J, the gap between germline ends came to 13 bases.

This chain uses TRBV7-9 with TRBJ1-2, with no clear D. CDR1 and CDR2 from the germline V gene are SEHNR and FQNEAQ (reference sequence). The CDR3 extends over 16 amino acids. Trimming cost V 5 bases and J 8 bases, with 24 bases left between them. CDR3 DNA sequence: TGTGCCAGCAGCCCAACGGGGAGTGGGGTCTCAGAGGGCTACACCTTC. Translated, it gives CASSPTGSGVSEGYTF. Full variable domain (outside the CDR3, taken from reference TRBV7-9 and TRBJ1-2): DTGVSQNPRHKITKRGQNVTFRCDPISEHNRLYWYRQTLGQGPEFLTYFQNEAQLEKSRLLSDRFSAERPKGSFSTLEIQRTEQGDSAMYLCASSPTGSGVSEGYTFGSGTRLTVV.

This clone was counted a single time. The CDR3 DNA reads as TGCGCCAGCAGCTTTCTAGCGGGAGACTACAATGAGCAGTTCTTC. Translation gives CASSFLAGDYNEQFF. The rearrangement links TRBV5-1 to TRBJ2-1, with 10 bases identical to TRBD2. CDR3 size: 15 residues. CDR1 SGHRS and CDR2 YFSETQ come from the germline V gene. V lost 2 bases, J lost 3 bases, and 2 bases stayed unmatched.

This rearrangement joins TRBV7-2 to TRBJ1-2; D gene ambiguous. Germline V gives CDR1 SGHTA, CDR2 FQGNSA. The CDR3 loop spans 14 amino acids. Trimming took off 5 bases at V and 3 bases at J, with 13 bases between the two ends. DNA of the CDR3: TGTGCCAGCAGCGCCCCGGCAGGCTACTATGGCTACACCTTC. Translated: CASSAPAGYYGYTF.

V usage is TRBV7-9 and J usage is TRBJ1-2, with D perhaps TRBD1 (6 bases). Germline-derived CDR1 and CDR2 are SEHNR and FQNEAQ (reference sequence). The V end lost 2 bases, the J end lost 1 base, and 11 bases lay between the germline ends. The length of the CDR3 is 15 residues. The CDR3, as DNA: TGTGCCAGCAGCTTATGGGCAGGGGATAACTATGGCTACACCTTC. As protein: CASSLWAGDNYGYTF.

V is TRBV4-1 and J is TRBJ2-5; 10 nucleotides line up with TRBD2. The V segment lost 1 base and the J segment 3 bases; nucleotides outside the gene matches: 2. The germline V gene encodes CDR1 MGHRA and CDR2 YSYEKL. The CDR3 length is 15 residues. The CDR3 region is CASSQVLAGEETQYF. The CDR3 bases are TGCGCCAGCAGCCAAGTCCTAGCGGGGGAAGAGACCCAGTACTTC.

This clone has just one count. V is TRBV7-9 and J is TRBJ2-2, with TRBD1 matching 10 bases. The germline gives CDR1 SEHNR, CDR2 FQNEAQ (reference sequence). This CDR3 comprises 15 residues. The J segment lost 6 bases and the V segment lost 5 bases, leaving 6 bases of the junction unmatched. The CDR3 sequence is CASSRDRGQAGELFF. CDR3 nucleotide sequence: TGTGCCAGCAGCCGGGACAGGGGCCAGGCCGGGGAGCTGTTTTTT.

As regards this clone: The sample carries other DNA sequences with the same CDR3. The CDR3 bases are TGCGCCAGCAGTTGGACTAGTGGGGGGCACACAGATACGCAGTATTTT. It specifies CASSWTSGGHTDTQYF. The gene calls are TRBV5-1 and TRBJ2-3; maybe TRBD2 (7 bases). CDR3 size: 16 residues. Germline V gene sequence: CDR1 SGHRS, CDR2 YFSETQ. The V end lost 5 bases, the J end lost 2 bases, and 18 bases lay between the germline ends.

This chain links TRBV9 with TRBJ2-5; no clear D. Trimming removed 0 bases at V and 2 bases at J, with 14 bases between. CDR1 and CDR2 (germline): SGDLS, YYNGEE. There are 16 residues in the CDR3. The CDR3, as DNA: TGTGCCAGCAGCGTAGCTACCCAGGTTGGACAAGAGACCCAGTACTTC. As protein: CASSVATQVGQETQYF.